The next 2 T cell receptor beta chains were all read from a single sample in a study of T-cell memory formation after mild COVID-19. TCRdb independently ran MiXCR on the 5' RACE reads; one entry per CDR3 protein. This table holds approximately 390,000 distinct CDR3 sequences, roughly 15% found once. Sequenced material: PBMCs or a T cell subset sorted from them (not recorded which). The receptors originated from a man aged 18 to 29 who had mild COVID-19 (a few samples of this study predate the infection). Cell type and time point are not known.

V usage is TRBV9 and J usage is TRBJ1-1; D not resolved. The V gene lost 0 bases and the J gene lost 0 bases, with 9 bases spanning the gap. Germline assignment: CDR1 SGDLS and CDR2 YYNGEE. CDR3 size: 15 residues. The CDR3 region is CASSVGGQMNTEAFF. For the CDR3, the DNA is TGTGCCAGCAGCGTAGGAGGCCAGATGAACACTGAAGCTTTCTTT.

This clonotype was observed a few times. V usage is TRBV20-1 and J usage is TRBJ2-7; D not resolved. The CDR3 runs 16 residues. Trimming left V 4 bases short and J 5 bases short, with 24 bases between. Per germline, CDR1 DFQATT and CDR2 SNEGSKA (reference sequence). CDR3 loop: CSANEEFGHSPNEQYF. CDR3 bases: TGCAGTGCTAACGAAGAATTCGGGCATTCACCAAACGAGCAGTACTTC.